The 26 T cell receptor beta chains below come from one sample, sequenced in a study of blood T cell repertoires in COVID-19. Sequencing was performed with immunoSEQ multiplex PCR; in TCRdb, only in-frame clones are kept and a portion is missing. The repertoire holds tens of thousands of clones, with around three quarters as singletons. The sequencing sample was made of peripheral blood. Source of these receptors: a human donor in a cohort sampled during active COVID-19.

The rearrangement links TRBV4-2 to TRBJ2-5; 8 nucleotides align to TRBD2. The J segment lost 7 bases and the V segment lost 4 bases, leaving 14 bases of the junction unmatched. From germline, CDR1 is LGHNA and CDR2 YNFKEQ. This CDR3 region has 16 residues. CDR3 sequence reads: CASSPGRGLGGGTQYF. As DNA, the CDR3 is TGTGCCAGCAGCCCGGGCCGGGGACTAGGAGGGGGGACCCAGTACTTC.

This chain links TRBV28 with TRBJ2-1; 12 nucleotides align to TRBD2. The V gene end was trimmed by 8 bases and the J gene end by 4 bases; junction bases not matched to a gene: 12. The CDR3 sequence is 17 residues long. In germline, CDR1 is MDHEN, CDR2 SYDVKM. This chain's CDR3 is CASSDVASGRVYNEQFF. CDR3 bases: TGTGCCAGCTCAGATGTGGCTAGCGGGAGGGTATACAATGAGCAGTTCTTC. Full variable domain (remainder filled in from reference TRBV28 and TRBJ2-1): DVKVTQSSRYLVKRTGEKVFLECVQDMDHENMFWYRQDPGLGLRLIYFSYDVKMKEKGDIPEGYSVSREKKERFSLILESASTNQTSMYLCASSDVASGRVYNEQFFGPGTRLTVL.

The chain couples TRBV11-3 to TRBJ2-5, with TRBD1 matching 7 bases. The CDR3 is made up of 14 amino acids. J gave up 5 bases and V 5 bases, and 8 bases lay outside the gene matches. Germline loops: CDR1 SGHNT, CDR2 YENEEA. CDR3 sequence: CASSPTQGVETQYF. The DNA of the CDR3 is TGTGCCAGCAGCCCAACCCAGGGGGTGGAGACCCAGTACTTC.

The table lists this clone with a few counts. The chain links TRBV27 to TRBJ1-1; 7 bases align to TRBD1. Trimming took 3 bases from V and 5 from J; bases not matched to a gene: 3. The CDR3 loop spans 13 amino acids. Germline CDR1 is MNHEY and CDR2 is SMNVEV (reference sequence). The CDR3 loop is CASSLTGRTEAFF. CDR3 nucleotide sequence: TGTGCCAGCAGTTTGACAGGGCGAACTGAAGCTTTCTTT.

This chain connects TRBV11-2 to TRBJ1-6; 9 positions agree with TRBD1. The CDR3 is 18 amino acids. Trimming took 1 base from V and 8 from J; bases not matched to a gene: 12. Germline V gene sequence: CDR1 SGHAT, CDR2 FQNNGV. CDR3 in amino acids: CASSLGPPTGGSDSPLHF. CDR3 nucleotide sequence: TGTGCCAGCAGCTTAGGACCCCCGACAGGGGGATCGGATTCACCCCTCCACTTT.

This sequence joins TRBV29-1 and TRBJ2-1, with 9 bases identical to TRBD2. Losses at the gene ends were 4 bases for V and 3 bases for J; bases not matched to a gene: 4. Germline CDR1 and CDR2: SQVTM and ANQGSEA. CDR3 size: 14 residues. Written as DNA, the CDR3 is TGCAGCGTTGGCCTAGCGGGAAACTACAATGAGCAGTTCTTC. It translates to CSVGLAGNYNEQFF.

The table lists this clone with a count of one. This sequence joins TRBV11-3 and TRBJ2-5; 7 nucleotides agree with TRBD2. V trimming: 0 bases; J trimming: 4 bases; junction bases outside the gene matches: 5. Germline CDR1 reads SGHNT; CDR2 reads YENEEA. CDR3 length equals 15 residues. DNA for the CDR3: TGTGCCAGCAGCTTAGATAGTGGGGGGGGAGAGACCCAGTACTTC. It encodes CASSLDSGGGETQYF.

The chain uses TRBV27 and TRBJ1-6; D gene ambiguous. The V gene lost 2 bases and the J gene lost 5 bases, with 7 bases spanning the gap. The CDR3 is 14 residues long. CDR1 and CDR2 (germline): MNHEY, SMNVEV (reference sequence). DNA for the CDR3: TGTGCCAGCAGTTTACGTGGAGATAATTCACCCCTCCACTTT. Residues: CASSLRGDNSPLHF.

This chain links TRBV28 with TRBJ2-7, with a tentative D call TRBD2 (6 bases). V lost 6 bases and J lost 2, with 14 bases in between. Germline V gene lookup returns CDR1 MDHEN and CDR2 SYDVKM. The CDR3 is 14 amino acids. The CDR3 DNA reads TGTGCCAGCAGCCCCTACTTAGCGGCCTACGAGCAGTACTTC. Protein: CASSPYLAAYEQYF.

The chain uses TRBV7-2 and TRBJ2-7; tentatively, D is TRBD1 (6 bases). Germline-derived CDR1 and CDR2 are SGHTA and FQGNSA. V lost 5 bases to trimming and J lost 6 bases, with 17 bases between them. The CDR3 is 14 amino acids. The CDR3 region is CASSPIWGPAEQYF. The DNA for the CDR3 is TGTGCCAGCAGCCCTATTTGGGGGCCTGCCGAGCAGTACTTC.

The chain joins TRBV7-9 to TRBJ1-4; D remains ambiguous. Deletions cut 2 bases from V and 6 bases from J, with 13 bases between. The CDR3 spans 15 residues. Germline V lookup: CDR1 SEHNR, CDR2 FQNEAQ (reference sequence). CDR3 residues: CASSLSQLMDEKLFF. In DNA form, the CDR3 reads TGTGCCAGCAGCTTAAGTCAACTAATGGATGAAAAACTGTTTTTT.

This chain links TRBV5-1 with TRBJ1-1; D remains unclear. This CDR3 contains 14 residues. The germline gives CDR1 SGHRS, CDR2 YFSETQ. Trimming took 4 bases from V and 7 from J, leaving 17 bases between them. The CDR3 region is CASSQNLIEGEAFF. The CDR3 bases are TGCGCCAGCAGCCAAAATCTTATTGAGGGTGAAGCTTTCTTT.

This clone was counted between two and nine times. The chain has TRBV29-1 and TRBJ1-5; maybe TRBD1 (5 bases). The CDR3 is made up of 14 amino acids. V lost 5 bases and J 3 bases, leaving 14 bases between the germline ends. Per the germline V gene, CDR1 is SQVTM and CDR2 is ANQGSEA. The CDR3 coding sequence is TGCAGCGTTTCCAGGGTTGGAGCCAATCAGCCCCAGCATTTT. Protein sequence: CSVSRVGANQPQHF.

The CDR3 region has the DNA TGTGCCAGCAGCTTTGCGACAGGCTACGAGCAGTACTTC. Protein product: CASSFATGYEQYF. This chain connects TRBV11-3 to TRBJ2-7; possibly TRBD1 for D (6 bases). Trimming pared 3 bases from V and 3 bases from J, leaving 9 bases between. The germline V gene encodes CDR1 SGHNT and CDR2 YENEEA. The CDR3 covers 13 residues. The full variable domain, in which reference TRBV11-3 and TRBJ2-7 provide the parts outside the CDR3, is EAGVVQSPRYKIIEKKQPVAFWCNPISGHNTLYWYLQNLGQGPELLIRYENEEAVDDSQLPKDRFSAERLKGVDSTLKIQPAELGDSAVYLCASSFATGYEQYFGPGTRLTVT.

The chain combines TRBV9 with TRBJ2-4; 7 bases map to TRBD2. Losses at the gene ends were 2 bases for V and 8 bases for J; bases not matched to a gene: 10. Germline V gives CDR1 SGDLS, CDR2 YYNGEE. The CDR3 consists of 15 residues. CDR3 loop: CASSVVGAGGDIQYF. In nucleotides, the CDR3 is TGTGCCAGCAGCGTCGTCGGGGCTGGGGGGGACATTCAGTACTTC. Full variable domain (outside the CDR3, taken from reference TRBV9 and TRBJ2-4): DSGVTQTPKHLITATGQRVTLRCSPRSGDLSVYWYQQSLDQGLQFLIQYYNGEERAKGNILERFSAQQFPDLHSELNLSSLELGDSALYFCASSVVGAGGDIQYFGAGTRLSVL.

This chain uses TRBV30 with TRBJ1-2; no clear D gene. The germline gives CDR1 GTSNPN, CDR2 SVGIG (reference sequence). V gave up 4 bases and J gave up 0 bases, with 6 bases separating them. This CDR3 is 12 amino acids long. In DNA form, the CDR3 reads TGTGCCTGGATGGTAGCTAACTATGGCTACACCTTC. Protein product: CAWMVANYGYTF.

The gene calls are TRBV19 and TRBJ2-2; D remains ambiguous. The length of the CDR3 is 13 residues. The V end lost 4 bases, the J end lost 6 bases, and 9 bases lay between the germline ends. Germline CDR1 LNHDA, CDR2 SQIVND (reference sequence). The CDR3 region has the DNA TGTGCCAGTAGTACCGGAAGCGCCGGGGAGCTGTTTTTT. Its translation is CASSTGSAGELFF. Together with reference TRBV19 and TRBJ2-2, the CDR3 gives the full variable domain: DGGITQSPKYLFRKEGQNVTLSCEQNLNHDAMYWYRQDPGQGLRLIYYSQIVNDFQKGDIAEGYSVSREKKESFPLTVTSAQKNPTAFYLCASSTGSAGELFFGEGSRLTVL.

A few counts support this clone. The chain recombines TRBV7-9 with TRBJ2-7; the match to TRBD1 covers 9 bases. CDR3 length: 15 residues. The germline V gene encodes CDR1 SEHNR and CDR2 FQNEAQ (reference sequence). J lost 3 bases, V lost 5 bases, and 8 bases had no gene match. The CDR3 is CASSPGTGLIYEQYF. CDR3 sequence (DNA): TGTGCCAGCAGCCCCGGGACAGGGCTAATCTACGAGCAGTACTTC. Full variable domain (rest looked up from reference TRBV7-9 and TRBJ2-7): DTGVSQNPRHKITKRGQNVTFRCDPISEHNRLYWYRQTLGQGPEFLTYFQNEAQLEKSRLLSDRFSAERPKGSFSTLEIQRTEQGDSAMYLCASSPGTGLIYEQYFGPGTRLTVT.

The chain couples TRBV9 to TRBJ2-1, with D possibly being TRBD1 (5 bases). This CDR3 is 16 amino acids long. Trimming stripped 0 bases from V and 0 bases from J, with 10 bases between. CDR1 and CDR2 from the germline V gene are SGDLS and YYNGEE. CDR3 in amino acids: CASSVGQDSSYNEQFF. CDR3 DNA sequence: TGTGCCAGCAGCGTAGGGCAAGACAGCTCCTACAATGAGCAGTTCTTC.

This chain connects TRBV6-5 to TRBJ2-3, with a possible D match to TRBD2 (6 bases). V lost 4 bases and J 0 bases, leaving 8 bases between the germline ends. This CDR3 region has 14 residues. Germline V gene data show CDR1 as MNHEY and CDR2 as SVGAGI. The CDR3 loop reads CASSSDYSTDTQYF. CDR3 DNA sequence: TGTGCCAGCAGTTCGGACTATAGCACAGATACGCAGTATTTT.

The chain carries TRBV9 and TRBJ2-2; D gene unclear. This CDR3 spans 15 amino acids. Trimming shortened V by 4 bases and J by 6 bases, and 16 bases separated the two germline ends. Germline V lookup: CDR1 SGDLS, CDR2 YYNGEE. CDR3 residues: CASSPGLAQAGELFF. CDR3 sequence (DNA): TGTGCCAGCAGCCCTGGCCTCGCCCAAGCCGGGGAGCTGTTTTTT.

This clone turned up a few times. The gene calls are TRBV6-1 and TRBJ2-7; the D is unclear. Germline-derived CDR1 and CDR2 are MNHNS and SASEGT. The V gene lost 0 bases and the J gene lost 3 bases, with 12 bases spanning the gap. The length of the CDR3 is 15 residues. The CDR3 DNA follows: TGTGCCAGCAGTGAAGCTGCCAAGCCCCTCTACGAGCAGTACTTC. Translating gives CASSEAAKPLYEQYF.

This sequence joins TRBV27 and TRBJ2-3, with D possibly being TRBD2 (6 bases). The CDR3 spans 13 residues. V shed 0 bases and J shed 6 bases, with 7 bases lying between them. Germline CDR1 MNHEY, CDR2 SMNVEV (reference sequence). CDR3 in DNA: TGTGCCAGCAGTTTATCTGGGGGGGATACGCAGTATTTT. Its translation is CASSLSGGDTQYF.

This chain joins TRBV28 and TRBJ2-7, with D maybe TRBD2 (6 bases). V lost 7 bases to trimming and J lost 9 bases, with 16 bases between them. The CDR3 is 12 residues long. CDR1 MDHEN and CDR2 SYDVKM come from the germline V gene. The CDR3, as DNA: TGTGCCAGCATTTCACCCCGGGGACTGCAGTACTTC. As protein: CASISPRGLQYF.

V is TRBV4-2 and J is TRBJ2-5; 10 nucleotides match TRBD1. The V gene end was trimmed by 1 base and the J gene end by 5 bases; junction bases not matched to a gene: 4. The CDR3 is 15 amino acids. Germline V gives CDR1 LGHNA, CDR2 YNFKEQ. Written as DNA, the CDR3 is TGTGCCAGCAGCCAAGGGGGACAGGGGTATGAGACCCAGTACTTC. This gives the protein CASSQGGQGYETQYF.

This clone was found a few times. Within the sample, other DNA sequences also encode this same CDR3. This sequence joins TRBV10-3 and TRBJ1-2; D is uncertain. The CDR3 loop spans 14 amino acids. Trimming stripped 0 bases from V and 1 base from J, with 6 bases between. CDR1 is ENHRY, CDR2 SYGVKD, per germline. This CDR3 is CAISESGSNYGYTF. The CDR3 bases are TGTGCCATCAGTGAGTCAGGGAGTAACTATGGCTACACCTTC.